A selection of T cell receptor beta chains follows, all from one sample in a study of human T cells and chemical hapten exposure. TCRdb re-analysed the RACE reads in MiXCR, keeping a single row per CDR3 protein. The profile shows about 100,000 distinct CDR3 sequences, over 9.5% of them singletons. The material was whole blood, obtained in connection with sensitization to the hapten diphenylcyclopropenone (DPC). The receptor source for this set is a woman aged 40 to 50 with alopecia areata. Some clones in this sample may be carry-over from other donors' samples. Both conserved end residues are part of each CDR3.

V	J	CDR3
TRBV5-8	TRBJ2-2	CASSLEVTGIGELFF
TRBV7-9	TRBJ2-6	CASGQGAYGANVLTF
TRBV7-9	TRBJ1-6	CASSFSTGPF
TRBV6-5	TRBJ2-3	CASRAPGPLAGTDTQYF
TRBV15	TRBJ2-1	CATSRERLGLQQFF
TRBV11-2	TRBJ2-7	CASSLGLIGSEQYF
TRBV6-6	TRBJ1-1	CASSYSILGLGANWDTEAFF
TRBV7-9	TRBJ2-7	CASSSTIEQYF
TRBV29-1	TRBJ1-1	CSVEVMNTEAFF
TRBV30	TRBJ1-1	CAWSPLTEAFF